Listed here are 15 T cell receptor beta chains from one sample, sequenced in a study of blood T cells in healthy people across ages. Sample-barcoded 5' priming and a J-beta primer mix drove a second PCR of roughly 6 to 12 cycles. Using its own MiXCR run on the 5' RACE reads, TCRdb lists one record per CDR3 protein. The sample carries around 500,000 distinct CDR3 sequences, around 50% recorded once. The sequenced material came from blood. These receptors were collected from an elderly man in good health.

The V gene is TRBV20-1, the J gene TRBJ1-4; D gene unclear. Germline loops: CDR1 DFQATT, CDR2 SNEGSKA (reference sequence). V lost 6 bases to trimming and J lost 11 bases, with 25 bases between them. The CDR3 contains 15 residues. CDR3: CSATPREMSTRKLFF. As DNA, the CDR3 is TGCAGTGCAACACCCAGAGAAATGTCGACCCGGAAACTGTTTTTT.

The chain recombines TRBV20-1 with TRBJ1-1; D may be TRBD1 (5 bases). The CDR3 length is 16 residues. Trimming cost V 2 bases and J 0 bases, with 16 bases left between them. Per germline, CDR1 DFQATT and CDR2 SNEGSKA (reference sequence). The CDR3, as DNA: TGCAGTGCTAGACGCGCAGGGAGCCCTCTGAACACTGAAGCTTTCTTT. Translating gives CSARRAGSPLNTEAFF.

The chain couples TRBV20-1 to TRBJ2-1; TRBD2 matches at 11 bases. The CDR3 extends over 16 amino acids. CDR1 and CDR2 from the germline V gene are DFQATT and SNEGSKA (reference sequence). The V and J ends lost 1 base and 4 bases, in that order; junction bases with no gene match: 6. The CDR3 region is CSARVLLAGVYNEQFF. In DNA form, the CDR3 reads TGCAGTGCTAGAGTCCTACTAGCGGGAGTATACAATGAGCAGTTCTTC.

V and J are TRBV20-1 and TRBJ2-3; 9 positions agree with TRBD2. V lost 6 bases and J lost 1; bases outside the gene matches: 5. Germline CDR1 is DFQATT and CDR2 is SNEGSKA (reference sequence). CDR3 length: 14 residues. CDR3 in DNA: TGCAGTGCGGTTAGCGGGAGACGCACAGATACGCAGTATTTT. Its translation is CSAVSGRRTDTQYF.

This clonotype was seen a few times. The chain links TRBV29-1 to TRBJ2-5; 8 bases align to TRBD2. This CDR3 region has 17 residues. The J segment lost 1 base and the V segment lost 7 bases, leaving 17 bases of the junction unmatched. Germline CDR1 reads SQVTM; CDR2 reads ANQGSEA. The CDR3 DNA sequence: TGCAGCGCTCCGTGTAGTGGTGGAGCGGGAGCCCAAGAGACCCAGTACTTC. This codes for CSAPCSGGAGAQETQYF.

The chain carries TRBV6-2 or TRBV6-3 and TRBJ1-2, with TRBD1 matching 7 bases. V shed 5 bases and J 4 bases; nucleotides not matched to a gene: 16. Germline CDR1 reads MNHEY; CDR2 reads SVGEGT. This CDR3 region has 17 residues. The CDR3 sequence: CASSDGTAQTFGYGYTF. The DNA of the CDR3 is TGTGCCAGCAGTGATGGGACAGCCCAAACCTTTGGCTATGGCTACACCTTC.

The DNA for the CDR3 is TGCAGCGTTGCCAGGGACATCCTTCAGCCCCAGCATTTT. Protein: CSVARDILQPQHF. This rearrangement joins TRBV29-1 to TRBJ1-5; D possibly corresponds to TRBD1 (6 bases). CDR3 length: 13 amino acids. Germline CDR1 and CDR2: SQVTM and ANQGSEA. V lost 4 bases to trimming and J lost 6 bases, with 13 bases between them. The whole variable domain, remainder taken from reference TRBV29-1 and TRBJ1-5, is SAVISQKPSRDICQRGTSLTIQCQVDSQVTMMFWYRQQPGQSLTLIATANQGSEATYESGFVIDKFPISRPNLTFSTLTVSNMSPEDSSIYLCSVARDILQPQHFGDGTRLSIL.

The V and J genes are TRBV10-2 and TRBJ2-5; perhaps TRBD1 as D (5 bases). The CDR3 has 13 residues. V was pared by 3 bases and J by 2 bases, with 7 bases between. Germline CDR1 reads WSHSY; CDR2 reads SAAADI. CDR3 in DNA: TGCGCCAGCAGTGATTACAGGCAAGAGACCCAGTACTTC. Its protein product is CASSDYRQETQYF.

This clonotype appeared a few times. V and J are TRBV10-3 and TRBJ2-1, with TRBD1 matching 7 bases. The junction had 7 bases not matched to a gene; V was cut back by 3 bases and J by 5 bases. CDR1 is ENHRY and CDR2 is SYGVKD in the germline V gene. The CDR3 is made up of 15 amino acids. The chain's CDR3 is CAISEPQGTHNEQFF. The CDR3 bases are TGTGCCATCAGTGAACCACAGGGGACCCACAATGAGCAGTTCTTC.

This clonotype showed up many times. The rearrangement links TRBV5-1 to TRBJ2-1; 8 nucleotides match TRBD2. The CDR3 totals 17 residues. CDR1 is SGHRS and CDR2 is YFSETQ in the germline V gene. J was trimmed by 0 bases and V by 5 bases; bases with no gene match: 10. CDR3 sequence (DNA): TGCGCCAGCAGTTTAATTAGCGGGGTTAGCTCCTACAATGAGCAGTTCTTC. Protein: CASSLISGVSSYNEQFF. The complete variable domain, with remaining parts taken from reference TRBV5-1 and TRBJ2-1, reads KAGVTQTPRYLIKTRGQQVTLSCSPISGHRSVSWYQQTPGQGLQFLFEYFSETQRNKGNFPGRFSGRQFSNSRSEMNVSTLELGDSALYLCASSLISGVSSYNEQFFGPGTRLTVL.

The table lists this clonotype with a few counts. J is TRBJ2-3 and V is TRBV7-9, with TRBD2 matching over 11 bases. The CDR3 contains 17 residues. In germline, CDR1 is SEHNR, CDR2 FQNEAQ (reference sequence). Trimming removed 4 bases from V and 3 bases from J; junction bases left unmatched: 9. CDR3 residues: CASSSHELAGETDTQYF. The DNA of the CDR3 is TGTGCCAGCAGCTCCCACGAACTAGCGGGGGAAACAGATACGCAGTATTTT.

The CDR3 DNA sequence: TGCAGCGTTGTTGCGGACACAGATACGCAGTATTTT. It codes for CSVVADTDTQYF. The gene calls are TRBV29-1 and TRBJ2-3; D uncertain. This CDR3 is 12 amino acids long. Germline V gene data show CDR1 as SQVTM and CDR2 as ANQGSEA. The germline V and J ends were trimmed by 4 bases and 2 bases, with 7 bases remaining between them.

This chain links TRBV20-1 with TRBJ1-1; perhaps TRBD1 as D (5 bases). The CDR3 covers 15 residues. Germline CDR1 is DFQATT and CDR2 is SNEGSKA (reference sequence). Trimming took off 5 bases at V and 11 bases at J, with 27 bases between the two ends. CDR3: CSARATGTARNWAFF. The DNA for the CDR3 is TGCAGTGCTCGAGCCACGGGGACGGCCCGCAATTGGGCTTTCTTT.

V is TRBV7-3 and J is TRBJ2-4; D gene unclear. The CDR3 contains 15 residues. The germline V gene has CDR1 SGHTA and CDR2 FQGTGA. Trimming left V 4 bases short and J 0 bases short, with 10 bases between. CDR3 amino acids: CASSSGPIAKNIQYF. In DNA, the CDR3 is TGTGCCAGCAGCTCCGGCCCAATAGCCAAAAACATTCAGTACTTC. The full variable domain, completed using reference TRBV7-3 and TRBJ2-4, is GAGVSQTPSNKVTEKGKYVELRCDPISGHTALYWYRQSLGQGPEFLIYFQGTGAADDSGLPNDRFFAVRPEGSVSTLKIQRTERGDSAVYLCASSSGPIAKNIQYFGAGTRLSVL.

In this sample, this clonotype turned up a few times. The chain carries TRBV4-3 and TRBJ2-1; a possible D gene is TRBD2 (5 bases). Per germline, CDR1 LGHNA and CDR2 YSLEER. The CDR3 has 17 amino acids. Between the trimmed V and J ends, which lost 0 bases and 1 base, there was a span of 13 bases. CDR3 sequence (DNA): TGCGCCAGCAGCCAAGATCGGGGATACACTTCCTACAATGAGCAGTTCTTC. Protein: CASSQDRGYTSYNEQFF.